Following are 11 T cell receptor beta chains from one sample sequenced in a study of T cells in Graves' hyperthyroidism and ophthalmopathy. From RNA transcripts, TCR beta CDR3 regions were amplified. A set of HTBI primers served as the primers for a first-round RT-PCR of the TCR CDR3. TCRdb redid the calling of the multiplex PCR reads with MiXCR, one entry per CDR3 protein. The top ten clones hold about 25% of a sample with about 24,000 distinct CDR3 sequences, around 54% of them seen once. Sequencing used blood. All receptors come from a woman aged 40 to 50 with Graves' hyperthyroidism that later progressed to Graves' ophthalmopathy.

This clonotype has a count of ten or more. The rearrangement joins TRBV6-5 to TRBJ2-6; perhaps TRBD1 as D (5 bases). V was trimmed by 1 base and J by 4 bases, leaving 11 bases between them. The germline V gene encodes CDR1 MNHEY and CDR2 SVGAGI. The CDR3 is 16 residues long. The CDR3 loop reads CASSYLDIFGANVLTF. The CDR3 DNA follows: TGTGCCAGCAGTTACTTGGACATTTTCGGGGCCAACGTCCTGACTTTC.

This clonotype was counted only a few times. The genes are TRBV27 and TRBJ2-5; D is uncertain. CDR3 length: 12 amino acids. Trimming removed 3 bases at V and 4 bases at J, with 6 bases between. Germline V CDR1 and CDR2: MNHEY, SMNVEV (reference sequence). CDR3 residues: CASSFQGETQYF. As DNA, the CDR3 is TGTGCCAGCAGTTTTCAAGGAGAGACCCAGTACTTC.

This sequence joins TRBV10-1 and TRBJ2-7; 9 bases line up with TRBD1. The CDR3 covers 15 residues. Germline-derived CDR1 and CDR2 are WNHNN and SYGVQD (reference sequence). With 3 bases clipped from V and 8 bases from J, the junction kept 11 bases outside the gene matches. For the CDR3, the DNA is TGCGCCAGCAGTGATCCGGGACAGGGCCGCGGGCAGCAGTACTTC. Translated: CASSDPGQGRGQQYF.

V is TRBV19 and J is TRBJ2-1; 8 bases agree with TRBD1. Germline V gene lookup returns CDR1 LNHDA and CDR2 SQIVND (reference sequence). After removal of 3 bases from V and 4 bases from J, the junction contained 5 bases not matched to a gene. CDR3 size: 15 residues. The CDR3 spells CASSIGQGLYNEQFF. The CDR3, as DNA: TGTGCCAGTAGTATCGGACAGGGTCTTTACAATGAGCAGTTCTTC.

This clonotype is termed medium-sized (0.01 to 0.1%). The CDR3 loop is CASSSQRGYEQYF. The CDR3 nucleotides read TGTGCCAGCAGCTCGCAGCGGGGGTACGAGCAGTACTTC. The chain combines TRBV7-2 with TRBJ2-7; 8 bases line up with TRBD2. Germline V CDR1 and CDR2: SGHTA, FQGNSA. This CDR3 region has 13 residues. V shed 4 bases and J 4 bases; nucleotides not matched to a gene: 3.

This clonotype is labeled medium-sized (0.01 to 0.1%). The gene calls are TRBV7-8 and TRBJ2-2; D is perhaps TRBD2 (5 bases). Trimming removed 5 bases from V and 8 bases from J, with 9 bases in between. This CDR3 is 12 amino acids long. Germline CDR1 and CDR2: SGHVS and FQNEAQ. CDR3 sequence (DNA): TGTGCCAGCAGCCGCTCGGGGGGGGAGCTGTTTTTT. Protein sequence: CASSRSGGELFF.

This clonotype occurred a few times. The chain couples TRBV20-1 to TRBJ2-7; D unclear. V lost 3 bases to trimming and J lost 2 bases, with 11 bases between them. The CDR3 consists of 13 residues. The germline CDR1 and CDR2 sequences are DFQATT and SNEGSKA (reference sequence). CDR3 protein: CSASRQSAYEQYF. The DNA for the CDR3 is TGCAGTGCTAGCCGCCAGAGTGCCTACGAGCAGTACTTC.

By frequency in the sample, this clonotype is medium-sized (0.01 to 0.1%). The CDR3 coding sequence is TGTGCCAGCAGCTTAAGGGACACCCAAGAGACCCAGTACTTC. This codes for CASSLRDTQETQYF. The chain uses TRBV7-9 and TRBJ2-5; possibly TRBD1 for D (6 bases). The V and J ends lost 2 bases and 1 base respectively, with 8 bases between them. Germline CDR1 reads SEHNR; CDR2 reads FQNEAQ (reference sequence). The CDR3 is 14 amino acids.

The chain couples TRBV15 to TRBJ2-3; possibly TRBD1 or TRBD2 for D (5 bases each). The V gene lost 6 bases and the J gene lost 7 bases, with 20 bases spanning the gap. From germline, CDR1 is LNHNV and CDR2 YYDKDF (reference sequence). The CDR3 runs to 15 residues. The CDR3 here is CATSPDRGFINTQYF. The DNA for the CDR3 is TGTGCCACCAGTCCCGATCGGGGCTTCATAAATACGCAGTATTTT.

Judged by abundance, this clonotype is medium-sized (0.01 to 0.1%). Its ends do not fully match the called genes, so a read error is possible. The chain joins TRBV7-7 to TRBJ2-7; tentatively, D is TRBD1 (6 bases). Germline V gene lookup returns CDR1 SSHAT and CDR2 FNYEAQ (reference sequence). There are 13 residues in the CDR3. CDR3 coding DNA: TGTGCTAGCAGCGTGGACAGAGACTACGAGCAGTACTTC. Translated: CASSVDRDYEQYF.

V is TRBV11-3 and J is TRBJ2-1, with 7 bases that match TRBD2. The germline V gene has CDR1 SGHNT and CDR2 YENEEA. The CDR3 has 17 residues. Trimming at V came to 4 bases and at J to 0 bases, leaving 9 bases not matched to a gene. The CDR3 reads CASSSQLASSSYNEQFF. The CDR3, as DNA: TGTGCCAGCAGCTCTCAACTAGCGTCGAGCTCCTACAATGAGCAGTTCTTC.